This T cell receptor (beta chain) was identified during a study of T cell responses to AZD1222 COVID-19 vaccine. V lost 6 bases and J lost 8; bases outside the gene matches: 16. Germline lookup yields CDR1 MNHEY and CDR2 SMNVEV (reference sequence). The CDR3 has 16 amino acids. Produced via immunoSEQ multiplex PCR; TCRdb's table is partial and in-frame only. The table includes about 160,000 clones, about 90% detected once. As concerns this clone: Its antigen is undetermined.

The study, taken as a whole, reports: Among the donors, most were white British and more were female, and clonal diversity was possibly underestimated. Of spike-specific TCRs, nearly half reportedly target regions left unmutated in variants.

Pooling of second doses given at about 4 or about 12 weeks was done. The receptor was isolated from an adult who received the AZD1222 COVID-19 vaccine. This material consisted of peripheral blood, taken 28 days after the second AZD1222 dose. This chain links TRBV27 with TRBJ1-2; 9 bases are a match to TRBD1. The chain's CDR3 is CASRRIQGARLGGYTF. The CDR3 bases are TGTGCCAGCAGGAGGATACAGGGGGCGCGGTTAGGGGGCTACACCTTC.